These T cell receptor beta chains were read from a single sample in a study of cytomegalovirus exposure and HLA in healthy donors. The data were produced by immunoSEQ multiplex PCR, yet TCRdb's version contains in-frame clones alone and is incomplete. This sample carries tens of thousands of clones, about 66% of them seen once, and the ten largest clones take about a fifth. Sequencing input: PBMCs. Every receptor here comes from a man in his forties in good health and CMV-seropositive. Both conserved end residues are part of each CDR3. The D gene is left open where the match is weak. Clone sizes are given selectively: once, few, many, or a class where the clone is expanded.

clone size,J gene,V gene,D gene,CDR3 DNA,CDR3 protein
.,TRBJ1-1,TRBV5-1,.,TGCGCCAGCAGGTCTAGGGGCACTGAAGCTTTCTTT,CASRSRGTEAFF
.,TRBJ1-1,TRBV7-2,TRBD1,TGTGCCAGCAGCAAAGGACAGGGTGGGAACACTGAAGCTTTCTTT,CASSKGQGGNTEAFF
few,TRBJ2-3,TRBV5-4,TRBD1,TGTGCCAGCAGCCTCCGACAGGGGACAGATACGCAGTATTTT,CASSLRQGTDTQYF
.,TRBJ1-5,TRBV2,TRBD1,TGTGCCAGCAGTGACCGGGACAGGGGAAATCAGCCCCAGCATTTT,CASSDRDRGNQPQHF
.,TRBJ1-4,TRBV5-1,TRBD1,TGCGCCAGCAGCTTGGGGGCCAGGGGGGCGAATGAAAAACTGTTTTTT,CASSLGARGANEKLFF
.,TRBJ1-4,TRBV4-1,.,TGCGCCAGCAGCCAAGTGGGCGAAAATGAAAAACTGTTTTTT,CASSQVGENEKLFF
.,TRBJ2-7,TRBV7-2,.,TGTGCCAGCAGCTCAGGGGGGACGGGATCCTACGAGCAGTACTTC,CASSSGGTGSYEQYF
.,TRBJ2-1,TRBV18,.,TGTGCCAGCTCCCAGGGACAAGGGGCCTACAATGAGCAGTTCTTC,CASSQGQGAYNEQFF
.,TRBJ1-3,TRBV29-1,.,TGCAGCGTTGGGACAGACGGAAACACCATATATTTT,CSVGTDGNTIYF
.,TRBJ1-4,TRBV5-6,TRBD1,TGTGCCAGCAGCTTGGCAGGGGGCGCGAATGAAAAACTGTTTTTT,CASSLAGGANEKLFF
.,TRBJ2-7,TRBV6-1,TRBD1,TGTGCCAGCAGTGCATGGGGATGGGACAGGGGGGAAGACGAGCAGTACTTC,CASSAWGWDRGEDEQYF
.,TRBJ2-7,TRBV7-2,.,TGTGCCAGCAGCTCCCCCACTTATCCTCCCTACGAGCAGTACTTC,CASSSPTYPPYEQYF